This T cell receptor (beta chain) was retrieved from a study of blood T cell repertoires in COVID-19. Study in general: The United States, Italy and Spain were the sources of the acute and convalescent COVID-19 samples. Sources were T cells, B-cell-depleted T cells, or PBMCs; the material itself was cDNA or gDNA.

Germline CDR1 is LGHNA and CDR2 is YNFKEQ. The ends lost 1 base at V and 8 bases at J; junction bases unmatched: 8. The CDR3 is made up of 16 amino acids. Source study methods: Reference gene primer amplification in the assay estimated nucleated cell counts. Here immunoSEQ multiplex PCR was the method, and the copy in TCRdb shows in-frame clones only, minus some. The DNA was the basis for D and trimming; V, J and clone size are from that table. Here the sample spans some 400,000 clones, roughly 86% being singletons. The source of this sequence is a human donor in a cohort sampled during active COVID-19. The sample comprised peripheral blood. The V gene is TRBV4-2, the J gene TRBJ2-1, with 10 bases fitting TRBD2. CDR3 protein: CASSQAPLAGADEQFF. In nucleotides, the CDR3 is TGTGCCAGCAGCCAAGCGCCGCTAGCGGGAGCGGATGAGCAGTTCTTC.